This T cell receptor (beta chain) was identified in a study of identical twins. The table lists this clonotype with a few counts. Its antigen is still unknown. Study-level findings and limits: Within twin pairs, the out-of-frame alpha sequences they shared showed excess low generation probability.

TCRdb ran MiXCR on the 5' RACE reads and lists one entry per CDR3 protein. The sample includes under 250,000 distinct CDR3 sequences, 9.4% of them seen just once. The V end was cut by 7 bases, the J end by 0 bases, with 10 bases between. The CDR3 spans 14 residues. The material sequenced was memory (CD45RO+) T cells sorted from blood. The chain combines TRBV12-3 or TRBV12-4 with TRBJ1-3; D is possibly TRBD1 (6 bases). The source of this sequence is a woman aged 18-29 years in good health. The CDR3 coding sequence is TGTGCCAGCAACCCGACAGGCTCTGGAAACACCATATATTTT. As protein: CASNPTGSGNTIYF.